These 32 T cell receptor beta chains share one sample of origin, sequenced in a study of blood T cell repertoires in COVID-19. Sequenced by immunoSEQ multiplex PCR; TCRdb stores in-frame clones only, minus some. The repertoire holds tens of thousands of clones, with 87% as singletons. Sample: peripheral blood. The receptors were gathered from a man aged 55 to 70 with active COVID-19.

V is TRBV11-2 and J is TRBJ2-2, with a tentative D call TRBD2 (5 bases). Germline V gene sequence: CDR1 SGHAT, CDR2 FQNNGV. The V end was cut by 6 bases, the J end by 0 bases, with 14 bases between. The CDR3 runs to 16 residues. In DNA form, the CDR3 reads TGTGCCAGCAGGCTTACTAGATATACGAACACCGGGGAGCTGTTTTTT. Its translation: CASRLTRYTNTGELFF.

V gene TRBV9 combines with J gene TRBJ1-3, with 9 bases aligning to TRBD1. V was clipped by 4 bases and J by 2 bases; unmatched bases: 7. The germline V gene encodes CDR1 SGDLS and CDR2 YYNGEE. This CDR3 has 16 amino acids. CDR3: CASSTGQGPTGNTIYF. CDR3 DNA sequence: TGTGCCAGCAGCACGGGACAGGGCCCTACTGGAAACACCATATATTTT.

This chain links TRBV11-1 with TRBJ2-1; D possibly corresponds to TRBD2 (5 bases). The CDR3 spans 13 residues. V gave up 5 bases and J gave up 9 bases, with 14 bases separating them. Per the germline V gene, CDR1 is SGHAT and CDR2 is FQDESV (reference sequence). As DNA, the CDR3 is TGTGCCAGCAGCCCAGGACGAGGGAGTGAGCAGTTCTTC. Its translation is CASSPGRGSEQFF.

By sample fraction, this clone is medium-sized (0.01 to 0.1%). The chain carries TRBV6-2 or TRBV6-3 and TRBJ1-1; D is undetermined. CDR1 and CDR2 from the germline V gene are MNHEY and SVGEGT. The CDR3 has 15 amino acids. V lost 6 bases to trimming and J lost 1 base, with 15 bases between them. CDR3: CASSPRSFGNTEAFF. CDR3 nucleotides: TGTGCCAGCAGCCCGAGGAGTTTCGGGAACACTGAAGCTTTCTTT.

The chain couples TRBV27 to TRBJ2-1; 7 nucleotides match TRBD2. V lost 2 bases, J lost 1 base, and 11 bases stayed unmatched. Germline V gene sequence: CDR1 MNHEY, CDR2 SMNVEV (reference sequence). The CDR3 sequence is 18 residues long. The CDR3 is CASSLKDGGGWSYNEQFF. CDR3 bases: TGTGCCAGCAGTTTAAAGGACGGGGGAGGGTGGTCCTACAATGAGCAGTTCTTC.

This chain links TRBV5-5 with TRBJ1-6; D not certain. Germline-derived CDR1 and CDR2 are SGHKS and YYEKEE (reference sequence). This CDR3 spans 13 amino acids. V lost 0 bases and J lost 8, with 6 bases in between. CDR3 in amino acids: CASSLGRYSPLHF. The CDR3 bases are TGTGCCAGCAGCTTGGGTCGGTATTCACCCCTCCACTTT.

The chain has TRBV28 and TRBJ2-5; perhaps TRBD2 as D (5 bases). Trimming cost V 3 bases and J 1 base, with 9 bases left between them. Germline-derived CDR1 and CDR2 are MDHEN and SYDVKM. CDR3 length: 14 amino acids. CDR3 in DNA: TGTGCCAGCAGTTTGGGCGGGTTCCAAGAGACCCAGTACTTC. It specifies CASSLGGFQETQYF.

The chain recombines TRBV11-2 with TRBJ2-6; a weak D match, TRBD1 (6 bases). Germline assignment: CDR1 SGHAT and CDR2 FQNNGV. The CDR3 has 15 amino acids. Deletions cut 4 bases from V and 4 bases from J, with 11 bases between. The CDR3, as DNA: TGTGCCAGCAGCTATACAGGGTCCGGGGCCAACGTCCTGACTTTC. As protein: CASSYTGSGANVLTF.

This clone showed up just a few times. The chain recombines TRBV27 with TRBJ1-1; tentatively, D is TRBD1 (5 bases). CDR1 is MNHEY and CDR2 is SMNVEV in the germline V gene (reference sequence). V was clipped by 2 bases and J by 0 bases, with 7 bases between them. This CDR3 region has 14 residues. The CDR3 region is CASSLKGLNTEAFF. CDR3 sequence (DNA): TGTGCCAGCAGTTTAAAGGGGCTGAACACTGAAGCTTTCTTT.

The chain combines TRBV4-3 with TRBJ1-1; no firm D call. Germline loops: CDR1 LGHNA, CDR2 YSLEER. The CDR3 covers 15 residues. Trimming took off 1 base at V and 1 base at J, with 10 bases between the two ends. DNA for the CDR3: TGCGCCAGCAGCCAAGGATCAAGCTCGAACACTGAAGCTTTCTTT. It codes for CASSQGSSSNTEAFF.

The J gene is TRBJ2-1, the V gene TRBV3-1 (or the pseudogene TRBV3-2), with no clear D. The CDR3 totals 16 residues. Deletions cut 1 base from V and 1 base from J, with 11 bases between. CDR1 is LGHDT, CDR2 YNNKEL, per germline (reference sequence). CDR3 amino acids: CASSQVGGSSYNEQFF. CDR3 nucleotide sequence: TGTGCCAGCAGCCAAGTTGGCGGAAGTTCCTACAATGAGCAGTTCTTC.

The J gene is TRBJ1-2, the V gene TRBV6-5; D is uncertain. V lost 0 bases and J 9 bases, leaving 11 bases between the germline ends. The CDR3 extends over 13 amino acids. From germline, CDR1 is MNHEY and CDR2 SVGAGI. The CDR3 is CASSYSMRGSYTF. Written as DNA, the CDR3 is TGTGCCAGCAGTTACTCGATGCGAGGGAGCTACACCTTC.

V usage is TRBV28 and J usage is TRBJ1-4, with 9 bases identical to TRBD1. CDR1 MDHEN and CDR2 SYDVKM come from the germline V gene. This CDR3 is built from 14 residues. With 8 bases clipped from V and 2 bases from J, the junction kept 3 bases outside the gene matches. CDR3 sequence: CASATGGTNEKLFF. The DNA for the CDR3 is TGTGCCAGCGCGACAGGGGGGACTAATGAAAAACTGTTTTTT.

This sequence joins TRBV5-3 and TRBJ1-5; tentative D call: TRBD1 (6 bases). TRBV5-3 is noted as an ORF with a role that remains uncertain. Deletions cut 4 bases from V and 5 bases from J, with 10 bases between. The CDR3 runs 13 residues. This CDR3 reads CARSTGGDQPQHF. The CDR3 DNA is TGTGCCAGAAGCACGGGGGGCGATCAGCCCCAGCATTTT.

V gene TRBV7-2 combines with J gene TRBJ1-4, with D possibly TRBD1 on 5 matching bases. The germline gives CDR1 SGHTA, CDR2 FQGNSA. Trimming took off 3 bases at V and 8 bases at J, with 25 bases between the two ends. The length of the CDR3 is 18 residues. The CDR3 loop is CASSFPQGGHGNQEKLFF. DNA of the CDR3: TGTGCCAGCAGCTTCCCCCAGGGAGGGCATGGCAATCAAGAAAAACTGTTTTTT.

DNA of the CDR3: TGTGCCAGCAGGACACAGGGGAACACTGAAGCTTTCTTT. Amino acid sequence: CASRTQGNTEAFF. The chain carries TRBV6-5 and TRBJ1-1; D is possibly TRBD1 (6 bases). CDR1 and CDR2 from the germline V gene are MNHEY and SVGAGI. With 6 bases removed from V and 1 base from J, the gap between germline ends came to 9 bases. CDR3 length: 13 residues.

V usage is TRBV4-1 and J usage is TRBJ2-7; TRBD2 agrees at 11 bases. J lost 4 bases, V lost 1 base, and 0 bases had no gene match. This CDR3 spans 14 amino acids. In germline, CDR1 is MGHRA, CDR2 YSYEKL. CDR3 region: CASSQVAGGYEQYF. As DNA, the CDR3 is TGCGCCAGCAGCCAAGTAGCGGGAGGGTACGAGCAGTACTTC.

This clone is a singleton in its sample. The chain employs TRBV21-1 and TRBJ1-1; TRBD1 reflects the table's D call only, with no check against the DNA. TRBV21-1 is recorded as a pseudogene. The CDR3 consists of 16 residues. The CDR3 coding sequence is TGTGCCAGGCTGTCGGGAGGACCGACAGGGGGGACTGAAGCTTTCTTT. This sequence encodes CARLSGGPTGGTEAFF.

The V call is TRBV28, the J call TRBJ2-1, with 8 bases matching TRBD2. CDR3 length: 14 amino acids. The V and J ends lost 8 bases and 4 bases, in that order; junction bases with no gene match: 7. CDR1 is MDHEN, CDR2 SYDVKM, per germline. Written as DNA, the CDR3 is TGTGCCAGCCGTACCGCGGGGGGATACAATGAGCAGTTCTTC. This encodes CASRTAGGYNEQFF.

J is TRBJ1-2 and V is TRBV3-1 (or the pseudogene TRBV3-2); D gene unclear. The CDR3 is 14 amino acids. V lost 0 bases and J 7 bases, leaving 12 bases between the germline ends. CDR1 and CDR2 (germline): LGHDT, YNNKEL (reference sequence). CDR3 bases: TGTGCCAGCAGCCAAGATCCCCCGGTGTTTGGCTACACCTTC. It yields the protein CASSQDPPVFGYTF.

This clone was seen more than once but under ten times. The chain recombines TRBV2 with TRBJ2-7; D possibly corresponds to TRBD1 (5 bases). Germline-derived CDR1 and CDR2 are SNHLY and FYNNEI. CDR3 size: 14 residues. The V and J ends lost 4 bases and 3 bases respectively, with 13 bases between them. The CDR3 DNA sequence: TGTGCCAGCAGTGGCCAGGGTGGAATCTACGAGCAGTACTTC. Encoded protein: CASSGQGGIYEQYF.

V is TRBV30 and J is TRBJ1-4, with D perhaps TRBD1 (6 bases). V gave up 4 bases and J gave up 5 bases, with 11 bases separating them. The CDR3 has 13 amino acids. Germline V gives CDR1 GTSNPN, CDR2 SVGIG (reference sequence). CDR3 coding DNA: TGTGCCTGGAAAGGTCAGGGGAATGAAAAACTGTTTTTT. It yields the protein CAWKGQGNEKLFF. The full variable domain, in which reference TRBV30 and TRBJ1-4 provide the parts outside the CDR3, is SQTIHQWPATLVQPVGSPLSLECTVEGTSNPNLYWYRQAAGRGLQLLFYSVGIGQISSEVPQNLSASRPQDRQFILSSKKLLLSDSGFYLCAWKGQGNEKLFFGSGTQLSVL.

V gene TRBV6-5 combines with J gene TRBJ1-1; D remains unclear. V gave up 5 bases and J gave up 4 bases, with 14 bases separating them. The V gene's germline CDR1 is MNHEY and CDR2 SVGAGI. The CDR3 loop spans 14 amino acids. CDR3 region: CASSRISGATEAFF. The CDR3 DNA sequence: TGTGCCAGCAGTCGGATCTCTGGAGCCACTGAAGCTTTCTTT.

The chain combines TRBV7-8 with TRBJ2-7; D remains ambiguous. The CDR3 is made up of 14 amino acids. Trimming left V 10 bases short and J 4 bases short, with 20 bases between. Looked up from germline, CDR1 is SGHVS and CDR2 is FQNEAQ. CDR3 sequence reads: CATLLGVGVYEQYF. The CDR3 DNA is TGTGCCACCCTACTCGGCGTGGGCGTGTACGAGCAGTACTTC. Supplemented by reference TRBV7-8 and TRBJ2-7, the full variable domain reads GAGVSQSPRYKVAKRGQDVALRCDPISGHVSLFWYQQALGQGPEFLTYFQNEAQLDKSGLPSDRFFAERPEGSVSTLKIQRTQQEDSAVYLCATLLGVGVYEQYFGPGTRLTVT.

The V call is TRBV5-1, the J call TRBJ1-5; a possible D gene is TRBD1 (5 bases). The V end was cut by 0 bases, the J end by 4 bases, with 11 bases between. The germline gives CDR1 SGHRS, CDR2 YFSETQ. CDR3 length: 15 amino acids. CDR3 bases: TGCGCCAGCAGCTTGGCGGGACTATGGAATCAGCCCCAGCATTTT. Translating gives CASSLAGLWNQPQHF.

The CDR3 loop reads CASSSLTGGGQPQHF. The CDR3 bases are TGTGCCAGCAGTTCCCTGACAGGGGGCGGTCAGCCCCAGCATTTT. The V and J genes are TRBV6-5 and TRBJ1-5, with 10 bases lining up with TRBD1. This CDR3 has 15 amino acids. CDR1 is MNHEY and CDR2 is SVGAGI in the germline V gene. Losses at the gene ends were 4 bases for V and 6 bases for J; bases not matched to a gene: 6.

The chain combines TRBV30 with TRBJ1-1; 8 nucleotides agree with TRBD1. The V segment lost 5 bases and the J segment 1 base; nucleotides outside the gene matches: 0. Germline V CDR1 and CDR2: GTSNPN, SVGIG (reference sequence). The CDR3 is 12 residues long. CDR3 sequence reads: CAWDRGNTEAFF. CDR3 coding DNA: TGTGCCTGGGACAGGGGGAACACTGAAGCTTTCTTT.

J is TRBJ1-3 and V is TRBV7-2; TRBD1 aligns across 7 bases. This CDR3 is built from 15 residues. Germline V gene data show CDR1 as SGHTA and CDR2 as FQGNSA. Trimming removed 6 bases from V and 0 bases from J; junction bases left unmatched: 5. The CDR3 loop reads CASRDRMSSGNTIYF. The CDR3, as DNA: TGTGCCAGCAGGGACAGGATGTCCTCTGGAAACACCATATATTTT.

The chain joins TRBV7-3 to TRBJ2-1, with D unresolved. Germline V gives CDR1 SGHTA, CDR2 FQGTGA. This CDR3 has 14 amino acids. The germline V and J ends were trimmed by 4 bases and 9 bases, with 16 bases remaining between them. The CDR3 reads CASSSLVVNGEQFF. CDR3 nucleotides: TGTGCCAGCAGCTCATTAGTGGTGAACGGTGAGCAGTTCTTC.

This clone was detected only a few times. The chain employs TRBV30 and TRBJ1-5; 7 positions agree with TRBD1. The ends lost 2 bases at V and 0 bases at J; junction bases unmatched: 10. Germline CDR1 GTSNPN, CDR2 SVGIG (reference sequence). This CDR3 comprises 17 residues. The CDR3 nucleotides are TGTGCCTGGAGTTACAGGGGCGTCGAGTCTAGCAATCAGCCCCAGCATTTT. This translates into CAWSYRGVESSNQPQHF.

This clone appeared once. The rearrangement links TRBV27 to TRBJ2-7; 9 nucleotides line up with TRBD2. The CDR3 runs 14 residues. CDR1 and CDR2 from the germline V gene are MNHEY and SMNVEV (reference sequence). After removal of 3 bases from V and 4 bases from J, the junction contained 4 bases not matched to a gene. In DNA form, the CDR3 reads TGTGCCAGCAGTTTGGGTAGCGGGGGATACGAGCAGTACTTC. It translates to CASSLGSGGYEQYF.

The chain employs TRBV5-6 and TRBJ1-5, with D possibly matching TRBD1 (5 bases). Trimming shortened V by 3 bases and J by 1 base, and 8 bases separated the two germline ends. CDR3 size: 14 residues. Per germline, CDR1 SGHDT and CDR2 YYEEEE. The CDR3, as DNA: TGTGCCAGCAGCTCCAGGGTCAGCAATCAGCCCCAGCATTTT. Residues: CASSSRVSNQPQHF.